A single sample is the source of the 10 T cell receptor beta chains below, sequenced in a study of blood T cell repertoires in COVID-19. Only in-frame clones appear in the TCRdb table, and some are missing; sequencing was by immunoSEQ multiplex PCR. The data contain 300,000 to 450,000 clones, 88% of them singletons. The sample consisted of PBMCs or T cells enriched from blood (not recorded which). The receptors shown here come from a woman aged 30 to 39 who had been exposed to COVID-19.

To note about this clone: This sample includes further DNA sequences coding for the same CDR3. V usage is TRBV28 and J usage is TRBJ1-5; no reliable D call. The germline V gene encodes CDR1 MDHEN and CDR2 SYDVKM. CDR3 length equals 12 residues. The V and J ends lost 4 bases and 4 bases respectively, with 5 bases between them. CDR3 in DNA: TGTGCCAGCAGTTCGGTAAATCAGCCCCAGCATTTT. Protein product: CASSSVNQPQHF.

This clone was detected once. The CDR3: CASSEMAGNYGYTF. DNA for the CDR3: TGTGCCAGCAGTGAAATGGCGGGGAACTATGGCTACACCTTC. The chain combines TRBV2 with TRBJ1-2; D not resolved. This CDR3 contains 14 residues. CDR1 and CDR2 from the germline V gene are SNHLY and FYNNEI. The V and J ends lost 2 bases and 2 bases respectively, with 9 bases between them.

The CDR3 spells CASRADRTYNEQFF. Written as DNA, the CDR3 is TGTGCCAGCAGAGCGGACAGGACCTACAATGAGCAGTTCTTC. The genes are TRBV6-5 and TRBJ2-1; 7 bases line up with TRBD1. V was pared by 6 bases and J by 2 bases, with 4 bases of the junction left unmatched. The CDR3 sequence is 14 residues long. Germline V gene lookup returns CDR1 MNHEY and CDR2 SVGAGI.

The chain employs TRBV7-9 and TRBJ1-2; 12 nucleotides line up with TRBD1. This CDR3 region has 18 residues. V trimming: 5 bases; J trimming: 1 base; junction bases outside the gene matches: 11. CDR1 and CDR2 from the germline V gene are SEHNR and FQNEAQ (reference sequence). The CDR3 DNA follows: TGTGCCAGCAGCACCTCTCGGGGACAGGGGGCGCATAACTATGGCTACACCTTC. It codes for CASSTSRGQGAHNYGYTF.

The chain links TRBV24-1 to TRBJ2-1; TRBD1 agrees at 10 bases. The CDR3 has 13 residues. The trim removed 12 bases at V and 9 bases at J, leaving 10 bases unmatched. Germline V lookup: CDR1 KGHDR, CDR2 SFDVKD. The CDR3 loop is CAAGDRGTGEQFF. CDR3 DNA sequence: TGTGCCGCCGGGGACAGGGGTACTGGTGAGCAGTTCTTC.

This rearrangement joins TRBV28 to TRBJ1-4; possibly TRBD1 for D (6 bases). Trimming removed 6 bases from V and 8 bases from J, with 22 bases in between. The germline V gene has CDR1 MDHEN and CDR2 SYDVKM. This CDR3 contains 16 residues. As DNA, the CDR3 is TGTGCCAGCAGCTCACCCTCCGGTGTTGGGGGCGAAAAACTGTTTTTT. Translated: CASSSPSGVGGEKLFF.

This clone came up once. The chain has TRBV19 and TRBJ1-1; unclear D gene. Looked up from germline, CDR1 is LNHDA and CDR2 is SQIVND (reference sequence). V dropped 3 bases and J dropped 3 bases, with 11 bases sitting between them. This CDR3 spans 14 amino acids. DNA of the CDR3: TGTGCCAGTAGTATTGGAGGGTATTACACTGAAGCTTTCTTT. Translation: CASSIGGYYTEAFF.

Turning to this clone: This sample includes further DNA sequences coding for the same CDR3. The chain combines TRBV2 with TRBJ2-6; D unclear. Trimming cost V 3 bases and J 0 bases, with 3 bases left between them. This CDR3 comprises 14 residues. Germline V gene lookup returns CDR1 SNHLY and CDR2 FYNNEI. This CDR3 reads CASSDRSGANVLTF. The CDR3 DNA is TGTGCCAGCAGTGATCGCTCTGGGGCCAACGTCCTGACTTTC.

The chain joins TRBV18 to TRBJ2-7, with D perhaps TRBD2 (6 bases). The CDR3 is 15 amino acids. CDR1 and CDR2 (germline): KGHSH, LQKENI. V was trimmed by 1 base and J by 3 bases, leaving 13 bases between them. Written as DNA, the CDR3 is TGTGCCAGCTCACCACGGGGGAGGTCCCTCTACGAGCAGTACTTC. Encoded protein: CASSPRGRSLYEQYF.

A remark on this clone: Different DNA sequences within this sample yield the same CDR3. The chain couples TRBV28 to TRBJ2-7, with D perhaps matching TRBD1 (5 bases). Trimming removed 3 bases at V and 1 base at J, with 7 bases between. The CDR3 runs to 13 residues. Germline V gene sequence: CDR1 MDHEN, CDR2 SYDVKM. Here the CDR3 DNA reads TGTGCCAGCAGTTTTAGGGGTTCCTACGAGCAGTACTTC. It is translated as CASSFRGSYEQYF.